This T cell receptor beta chain was observed in a study of vaccination and CD4 T cells after COVID-19. Background on the study: Convalescent donors were composed of six males and four females, of whom two were Hispanic. Study results and caveats: Spike mono-reactivity marked 304 of 307 vaccine-specific clones in convalescent patients. The rise in median SARS-CoV-2-reactive clonotypes, from around 19 to 38, was not significant.

The assay that was used to sequence DNA from cultured CD4+ T cells was the Oncomine TCR Beta short-read assay. One entry per CDR3 protein results from TCRdb running MiXCR on the PCR reads. The table has about 12,000 distinct CDR3 sequences, 53% seen once. V was clipped by 6 bases and J by 4 bases; unmatched bases: 8. The CDR3 sequence is 14 residues long. Remarks on this clonotype: No antigen is known for it.

Treatment in this sample: roughly 10-day PBMC culture with coronavirus spike peptide pools or control peptides (ViraFEST assay). This chain connects TRBV12-3 or TRBV12-4 to TRBJ1-2, with 7 bases fitting TRBD1. Material for sequencing was CD4+ T cells from blood, cultured in vitro. The clonotype originates from a human donor who had recovered from COVID-19. The CDR3 is CASSPLTGSYGYTF. CDR3 in DNA: TGTGCCAGCAGCCCCTTGACAGGGTCCTATGGCTACACCTTC.